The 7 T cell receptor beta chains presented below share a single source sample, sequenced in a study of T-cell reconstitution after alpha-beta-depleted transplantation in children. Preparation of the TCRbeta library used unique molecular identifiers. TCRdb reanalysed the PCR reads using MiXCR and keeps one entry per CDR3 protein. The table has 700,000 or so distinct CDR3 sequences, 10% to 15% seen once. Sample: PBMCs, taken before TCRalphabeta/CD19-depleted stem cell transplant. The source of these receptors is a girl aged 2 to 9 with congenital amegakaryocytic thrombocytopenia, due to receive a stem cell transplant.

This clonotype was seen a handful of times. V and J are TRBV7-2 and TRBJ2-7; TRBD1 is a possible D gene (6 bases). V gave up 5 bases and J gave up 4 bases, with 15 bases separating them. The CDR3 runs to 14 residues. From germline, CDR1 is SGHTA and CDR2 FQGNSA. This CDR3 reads CASSNGAGVYEQYF. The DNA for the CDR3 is TGTGCCAGCAGCAACGGGGCAGGGGTATACGAGCAGTACTTC.

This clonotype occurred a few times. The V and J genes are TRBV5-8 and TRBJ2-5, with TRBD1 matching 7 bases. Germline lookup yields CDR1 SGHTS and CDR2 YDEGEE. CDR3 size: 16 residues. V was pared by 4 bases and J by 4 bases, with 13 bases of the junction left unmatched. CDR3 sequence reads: CASSKTLGQPRETQYF. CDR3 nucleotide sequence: TGTGCCAGCAGCAAAACTTTGGGACAGCCAAGAGAGACCCAGTACTTC.

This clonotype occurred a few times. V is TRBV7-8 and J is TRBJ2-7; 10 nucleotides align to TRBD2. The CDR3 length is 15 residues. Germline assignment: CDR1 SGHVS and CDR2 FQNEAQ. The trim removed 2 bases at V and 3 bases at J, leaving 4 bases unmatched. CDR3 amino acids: CASSLRASGSYEQYF. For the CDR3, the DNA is TGTGCCAGCAGCTTAAGGGCTAGCGGGAGCTACGAGCAGTACTTC.

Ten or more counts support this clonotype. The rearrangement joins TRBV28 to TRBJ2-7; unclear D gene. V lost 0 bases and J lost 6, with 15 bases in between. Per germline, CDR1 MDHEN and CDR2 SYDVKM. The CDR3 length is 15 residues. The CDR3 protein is CASSLCLVDCCEQYF. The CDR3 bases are TGTGCCAGCAGTTTATGCTTGGTAGATTGCTGCGAGCAGTACTTC.

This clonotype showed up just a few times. The CDR3 here is CSVESVIYGYTF. CDR3 nucleotide sequence: TGCAGCGTTGAATCGGTTATCTATGGCTACACCTTC. The genes are TRBV29-1 and TRBJ1-2, with D hard to call. Germline V gene sequence: CDR1 SQVTM, CDR2 ANQGSEA. Trimming shortened V by 2 bases and J by 4 bases, and 8 bases separated the two germline ends. The CDR3 is 12 residues long.

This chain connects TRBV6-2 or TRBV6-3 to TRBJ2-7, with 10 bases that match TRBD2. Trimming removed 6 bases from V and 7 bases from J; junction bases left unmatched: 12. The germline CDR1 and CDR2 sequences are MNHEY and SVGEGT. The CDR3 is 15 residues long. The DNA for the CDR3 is TGTGCCAGCAGACAGTTAGCGGGAGGCAGGGAAGAGCAGTACTTC. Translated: CASRQLAGGREEQYF.

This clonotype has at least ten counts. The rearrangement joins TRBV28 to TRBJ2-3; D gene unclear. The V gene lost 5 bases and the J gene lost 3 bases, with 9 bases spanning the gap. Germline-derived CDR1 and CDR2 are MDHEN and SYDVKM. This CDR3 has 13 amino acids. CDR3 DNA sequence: TGTGCCAGCAGTCCTCCTCCGACAGATACGCAGTATTTT. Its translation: CASSPPPTDTQYF.